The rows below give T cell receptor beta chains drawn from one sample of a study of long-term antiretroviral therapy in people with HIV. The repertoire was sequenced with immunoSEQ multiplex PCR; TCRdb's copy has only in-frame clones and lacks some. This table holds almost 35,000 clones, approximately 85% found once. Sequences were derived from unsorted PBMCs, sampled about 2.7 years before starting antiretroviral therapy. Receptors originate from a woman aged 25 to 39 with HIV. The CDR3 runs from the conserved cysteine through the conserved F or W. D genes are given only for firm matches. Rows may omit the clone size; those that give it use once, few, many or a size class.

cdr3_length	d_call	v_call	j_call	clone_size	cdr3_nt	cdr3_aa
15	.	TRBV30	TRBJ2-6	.	TGTGCCTGGAGTGTAAGAGGGTCTGGGGCCAACGTCCTGACTTTC	CAWSVRGSGANVLTF
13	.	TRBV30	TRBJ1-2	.	TGTGCCTGGAGTGTAGGGGGGTCGGGAGGCTACACCTTC	CAWSVGGSGGYTF
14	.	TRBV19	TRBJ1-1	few	TGTGCCAGTAGTATGTGGGCAAGGCACCCCGAAGCTTTCTTT	CASSMWARHPEAFF
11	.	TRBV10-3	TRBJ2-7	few	TGTGCCATCAGTGGAGGGGTCGGGCAGTACTTC	CAISGGVGQYF
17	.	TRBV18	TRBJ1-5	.	TGTGCCAGCTCCACATGGGCAGACAATAATAGCAATCAGCCCCAGCATTTT	CASSTWADNNSNQPQHF
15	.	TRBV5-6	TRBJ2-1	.	TGTGCCAGCAGCTTACGACAGGTCTCCTACAATGAGCAGTTCTTC	CASSLRQVSYNEQFF
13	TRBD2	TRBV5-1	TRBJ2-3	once	TGCGCCAGCGGGCCGGGGGGGACAGATACGCAGTATTTT	CASGPGGTDTQYF
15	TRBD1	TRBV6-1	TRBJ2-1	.	TGTGCCAGCAGTGGACAAACAGGGGGCTGGGATGAGCAGTTCTTC	CASSGQTGGWDEQFF
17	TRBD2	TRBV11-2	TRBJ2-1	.	TGTGCCAGCAGCCAACGTCGGGCGGGGGGATCATACAATGAGCAGTTCTTC	CASSQRRAGGSYNEQFF
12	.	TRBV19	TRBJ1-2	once	TGTGCCAGTGGACCGACCGTCTATGGCTACACCTTC	CASGPTVYGYTF